This note documents a single T cell receptor beta chain sequence. Its matching antigen is unknown. TCRdb re-called the reads through MiXCR, storing one row per CDR3 protein. The sample has roughly 990,000 distinct CDR3 sequences; roughly 31% are singletons. The data originate from a study of T cell repertoires in cytomegalovirus infection. Specimen: cultured CD8+ T cells from PBMCs, collected from culture after CMV antigen stimulation. This sequence originates from a human donor in good health (CMV status not recorded). Some clones in this sample may be carry-over from other donors' samples.

The CDR3 bases are TGTGCCAGCTCACCTTCTAGCGGGCAGGACTTAAACATTCAGTACTTC. It codes for CASSPSSGQDLNIQYF. The chain uses TRBV18 and TRBJ2-4, with 8 nucleotides matching TRBD2. The V and J ends lost 3 bases and 6 bases, in that order; junction bases with no gene match: 10. Germline V lookup: CDR1 KGHSH, CDR2 LQKENI. This CDR3 is 16 amino acids long.